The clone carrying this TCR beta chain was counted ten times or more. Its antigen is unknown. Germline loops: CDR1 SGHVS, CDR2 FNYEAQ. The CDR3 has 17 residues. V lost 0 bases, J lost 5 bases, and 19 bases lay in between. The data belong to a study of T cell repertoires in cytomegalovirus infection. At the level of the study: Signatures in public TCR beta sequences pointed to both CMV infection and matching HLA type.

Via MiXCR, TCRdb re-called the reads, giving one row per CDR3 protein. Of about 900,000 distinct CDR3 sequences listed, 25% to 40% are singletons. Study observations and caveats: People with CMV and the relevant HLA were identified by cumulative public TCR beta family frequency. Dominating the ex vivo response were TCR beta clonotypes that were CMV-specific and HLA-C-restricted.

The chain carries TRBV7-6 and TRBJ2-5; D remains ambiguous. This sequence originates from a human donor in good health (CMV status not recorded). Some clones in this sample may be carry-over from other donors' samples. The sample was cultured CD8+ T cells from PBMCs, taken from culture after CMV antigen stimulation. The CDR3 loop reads CASSLAALTDLYETQYF. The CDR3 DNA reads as TGTGCCAGCAGCTTAGCGGCTCTCACCGACCTATATGAGACCCAGTACTTC. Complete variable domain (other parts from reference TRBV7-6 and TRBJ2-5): GAGVSQSPRYKVTKRGQDVALRCDPISGHVSLYWYRQALGQGPEFLTYFNYEAQQDKSGLPNDRFSAERPEGSISTLTIQRTEQRDSAMYRCASSLAALTDLYETQYFGPGTRLLVL.